This T cell receptor beta chain originates from a study of blood T cell repertoires in COVID-19. Across the study: The United States, Italy and Spain supplied acute and convalescent COVID-19 samples. Nucleic acid was either cDNA or gDNA, and it came from T cells, B-cell-depleted T cells, or PBMCs.

Germline V lookup: CDR1 SGHAT, CDR2 FQNNGV. Trimming stripped 5 bases from V and 8 bases from J, with 15 bases between. The CDR3 covers 13 residues. As processed by the authors: Amplification of reference gene primers provided the estimated nucleated cell counts. The repertoire was sequenced with immunoSEQ multiplex PCR; TCRdb's copy has only in-frame clones and lacks some. That table furnishes V, J and clone size, whereas the DNA furnished D and trimming. The sample includes some 30,000 clones, roughly 88% of them seen just once. The chain uses TRBV11-2 and TRBJ1-2; D is undetermined. Sequencing was performed on peripheral blood. The TCR originated in a man aged 65-85 years with active or convalescent COVID-19. DNA for the CDR3: TGTGCCAGCAGCACACTAAGTGGGTTAGGCTACACCTTC. Translation gives CASSTLSGLGYTF. Together with reference TRBV11-2 and TRBJ1-2, the CDR3 gives the full variable domain: EAGVAQSPRYKIIEKRQSVAFWCNPISGHATLYWYQQILGQGPKLLIQFQNNGVVDDSQLPKDRFSAERLKGVDSTLKIQPAKLEDSAVYLCASSTLSGLGYTFGSGTRLTVV.